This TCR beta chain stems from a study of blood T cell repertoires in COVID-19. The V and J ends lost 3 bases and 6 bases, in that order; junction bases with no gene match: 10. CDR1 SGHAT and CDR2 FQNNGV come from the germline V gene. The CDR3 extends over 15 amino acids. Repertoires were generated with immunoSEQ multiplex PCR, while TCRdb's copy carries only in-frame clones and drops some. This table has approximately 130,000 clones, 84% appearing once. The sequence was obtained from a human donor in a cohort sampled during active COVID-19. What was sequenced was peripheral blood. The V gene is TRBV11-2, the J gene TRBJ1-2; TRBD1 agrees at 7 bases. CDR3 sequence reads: CASSFGQASSHGYTF. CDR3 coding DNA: TGTGCCAGCAGCTTTGGACAGGCGAGCTCCCATGGCTACACCTTC.